This TCR beta chain stems from a study of regulatory T cells in long-lasting Graves disease. Overall study findings and caveats: Only a small sample size was used, which may have cut accuracy. Gene preferences differed: TRBV28, TRBJ1-2, TRBJ2-5 in persistent cases. It was peripheral blood alone, not thyroid tissue, that was studied. Persistent cases of Graves' showed reduced TCR diversity relative to newly diagnosed patients.

Time point meaning: persistent/refractory GD, antithyroid drugs over 5 years with positive TRAb. TCR sequences were obtained from RNA taken from PBMCs. The CDR3 has 14 residues. Germline V gene sequence: CDR1 LGHDT, CDR2 YNNKEL (reference sequence). This clonotype was counted at least ten times. Its antigen is not known. Germline and junction disagree at one end, which may indicate a read error. Researchers made TCR beta libraries by using iRepertoire HTBI primers and running Arm-PCR on CDR3 regions. Each CDR3 protein gets one entry after TCRdb re-called the multiplex PCR reads with MiXCR. The sample lists around 500,000 distinct CDR3 sequences, around 20% seen once, with 7% to 9.5% in the top ten.

This clonotype originated in a female donor with Graves disease. Sequenced material: peripheral blood mononuclear cells (PBMCs), taken when the disease was refractory, from a patient treated with antithyroid drugs. This chain links TRBV3-1 with TRBJ1-1, with D unclear. As DNA, the CDR3 is TGTGCCAGCAGCCCCGCGCGGTTGAACGCTGAAGCTTTCTTT. Its protein product is CASSPARLNAEAFF.